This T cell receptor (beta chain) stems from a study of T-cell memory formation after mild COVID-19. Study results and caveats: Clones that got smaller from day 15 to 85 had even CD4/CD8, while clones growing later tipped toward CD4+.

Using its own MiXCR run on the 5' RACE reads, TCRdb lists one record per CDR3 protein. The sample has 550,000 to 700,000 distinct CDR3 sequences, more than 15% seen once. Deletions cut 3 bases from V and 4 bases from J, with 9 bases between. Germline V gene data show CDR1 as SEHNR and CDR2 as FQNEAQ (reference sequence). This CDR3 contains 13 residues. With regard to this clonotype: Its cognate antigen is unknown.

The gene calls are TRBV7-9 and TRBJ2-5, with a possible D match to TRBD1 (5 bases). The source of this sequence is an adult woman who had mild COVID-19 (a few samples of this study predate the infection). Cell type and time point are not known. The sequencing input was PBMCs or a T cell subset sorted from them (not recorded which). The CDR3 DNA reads TGTGCCAGCAGCTTCAGGGATAGAGAGACCCAGTACTTC. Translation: CASSFRDRETQYF.